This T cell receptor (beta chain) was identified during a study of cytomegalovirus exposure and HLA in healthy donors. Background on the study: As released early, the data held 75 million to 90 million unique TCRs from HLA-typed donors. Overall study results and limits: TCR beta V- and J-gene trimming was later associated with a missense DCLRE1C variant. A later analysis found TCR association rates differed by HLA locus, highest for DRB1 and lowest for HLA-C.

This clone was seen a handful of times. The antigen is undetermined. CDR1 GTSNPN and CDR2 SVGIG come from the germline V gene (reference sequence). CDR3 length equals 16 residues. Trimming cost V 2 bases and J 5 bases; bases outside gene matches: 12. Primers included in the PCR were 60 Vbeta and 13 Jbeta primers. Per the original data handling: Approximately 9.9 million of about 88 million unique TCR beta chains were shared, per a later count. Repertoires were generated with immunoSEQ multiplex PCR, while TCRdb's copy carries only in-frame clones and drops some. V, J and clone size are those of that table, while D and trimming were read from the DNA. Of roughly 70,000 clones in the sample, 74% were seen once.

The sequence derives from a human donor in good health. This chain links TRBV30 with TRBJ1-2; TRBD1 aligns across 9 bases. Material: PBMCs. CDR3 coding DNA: TGTGCCTGGAGTACATACCGGGACAGGGTACGGTATGGCTACACCTTC. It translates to CAWSTYRDRVRYGYTF.